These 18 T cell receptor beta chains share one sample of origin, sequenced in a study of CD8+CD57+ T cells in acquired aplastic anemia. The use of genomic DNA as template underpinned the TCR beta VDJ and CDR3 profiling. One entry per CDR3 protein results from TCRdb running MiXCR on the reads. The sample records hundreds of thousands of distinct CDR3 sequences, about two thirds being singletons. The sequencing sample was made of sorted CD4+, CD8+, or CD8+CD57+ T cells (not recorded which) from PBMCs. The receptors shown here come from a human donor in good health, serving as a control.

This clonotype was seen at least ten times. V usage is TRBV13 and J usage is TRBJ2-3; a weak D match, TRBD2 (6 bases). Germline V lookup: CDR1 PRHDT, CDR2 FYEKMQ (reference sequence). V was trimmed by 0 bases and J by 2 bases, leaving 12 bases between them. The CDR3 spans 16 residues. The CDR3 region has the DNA TGTGCCAGCAGCTTAGGGGGCGGGGCCAACACAGATACGCAGTATTTT. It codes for CASSLGGGANTDTQYF.

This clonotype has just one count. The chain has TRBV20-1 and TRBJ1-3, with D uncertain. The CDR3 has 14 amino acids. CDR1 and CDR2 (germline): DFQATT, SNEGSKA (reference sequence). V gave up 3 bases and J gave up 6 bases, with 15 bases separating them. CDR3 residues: CSASERLALNTIYF. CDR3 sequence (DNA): TGCAGTGCTAGTGAAAGGCTAGCGCTAAACACCATATATTTT.

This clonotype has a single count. The DNA for the CDR3 is TGTGCCAGCAGCTTGTATGAGCAGGGAGAGACCCAGTACTTC. Translation gives CASSLYEQGETQYF. The V gene is TRBV5-4, the J gene TRBJ2-5; possible D gene TRBD1, 5 bases. This CDR3 has 14 amino acids. V was trimmed by 1 base and J by 4 bases, leaving 11 bases between them. The germline gives CDR1 SGHNT, CDR2 YYREEE (reference sequence).

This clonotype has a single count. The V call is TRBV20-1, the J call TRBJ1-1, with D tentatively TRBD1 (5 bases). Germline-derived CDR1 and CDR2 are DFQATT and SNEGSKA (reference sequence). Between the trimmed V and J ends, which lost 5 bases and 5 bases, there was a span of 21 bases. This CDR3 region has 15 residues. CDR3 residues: CSAPGGWGGGTEAFF. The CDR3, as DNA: TGCAGTGCTCCGGGGGGTTGGGGCGGAGGAACTGAAGCTTTCTTT.

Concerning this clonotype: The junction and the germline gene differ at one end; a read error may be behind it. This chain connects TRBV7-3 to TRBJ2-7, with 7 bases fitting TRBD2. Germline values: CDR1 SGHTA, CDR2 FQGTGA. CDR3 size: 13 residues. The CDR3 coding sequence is TGTGCCAGCACCACTAGCGCTAGGACCGGGGAGCTGTTT. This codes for CASTTSARTGELF.

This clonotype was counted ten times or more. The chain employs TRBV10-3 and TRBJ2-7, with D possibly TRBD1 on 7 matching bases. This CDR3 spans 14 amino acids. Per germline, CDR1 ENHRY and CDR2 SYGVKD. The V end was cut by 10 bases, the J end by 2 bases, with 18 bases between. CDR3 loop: CATTDRAGTYEQYF. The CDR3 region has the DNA TGTGCCACTACCGACAGGGCGGGGACCTACGAGCAGTACTTC.

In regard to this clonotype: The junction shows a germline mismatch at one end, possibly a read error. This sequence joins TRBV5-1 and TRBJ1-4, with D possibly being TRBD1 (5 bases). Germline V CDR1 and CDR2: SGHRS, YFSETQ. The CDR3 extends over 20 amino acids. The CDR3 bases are TGTGCCAGCAGCTTGAGGGGAGGGGCGGCACCTAATGTCACTAATGAAAAACTGTTTTTT. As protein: CASSLRGGAAPNVTNEKLFF.

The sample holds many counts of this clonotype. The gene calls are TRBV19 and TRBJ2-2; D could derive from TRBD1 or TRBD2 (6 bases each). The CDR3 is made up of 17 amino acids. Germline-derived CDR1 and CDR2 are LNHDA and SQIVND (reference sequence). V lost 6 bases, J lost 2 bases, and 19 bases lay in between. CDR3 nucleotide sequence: TGTGCCAGTAGAGGCGGGTGGGGGGCTCCTAACACCGGGGAGCTGTTTTTT. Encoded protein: CASRGGWGAPNTGELFF.

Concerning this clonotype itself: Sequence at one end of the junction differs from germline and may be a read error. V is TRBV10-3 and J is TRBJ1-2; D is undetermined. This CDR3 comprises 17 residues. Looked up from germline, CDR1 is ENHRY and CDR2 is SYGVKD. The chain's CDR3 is CAINDTRAGHEGYSTTF. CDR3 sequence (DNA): TGTGCCATCAACGATACACGGGCGGGTCACGAGGGCTACAGCACTACGTTC.

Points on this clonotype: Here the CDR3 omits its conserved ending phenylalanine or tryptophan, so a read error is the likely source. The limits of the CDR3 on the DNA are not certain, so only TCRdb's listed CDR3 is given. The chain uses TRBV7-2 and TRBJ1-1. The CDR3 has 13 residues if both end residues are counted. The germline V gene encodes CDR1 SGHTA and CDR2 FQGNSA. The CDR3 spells CAGSPEGDGTSYL.

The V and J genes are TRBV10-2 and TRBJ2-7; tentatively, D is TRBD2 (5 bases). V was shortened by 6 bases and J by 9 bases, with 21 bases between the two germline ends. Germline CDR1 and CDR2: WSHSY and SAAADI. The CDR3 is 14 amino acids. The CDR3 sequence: CASSFSTLRAAQYF. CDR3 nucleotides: TGCGCCAGCAGCTTCTCGACTCTAAGAGCGGCGCAGTACTTC.

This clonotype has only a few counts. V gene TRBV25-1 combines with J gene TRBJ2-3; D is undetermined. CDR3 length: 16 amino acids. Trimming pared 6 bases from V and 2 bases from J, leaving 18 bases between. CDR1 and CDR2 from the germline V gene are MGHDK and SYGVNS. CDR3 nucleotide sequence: TGTGCCAGCAGCTTAGTTCAGACTCAGGTCACAGATACGCAGTATTTT. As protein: CASSLVQTQVTDTQYF.

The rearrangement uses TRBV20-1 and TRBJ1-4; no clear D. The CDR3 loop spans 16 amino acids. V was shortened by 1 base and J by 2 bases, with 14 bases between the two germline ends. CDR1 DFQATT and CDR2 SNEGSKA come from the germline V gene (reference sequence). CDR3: CSARGGADTTNEKLFF. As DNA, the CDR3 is TGCAGTGCTAGAGGGGGTGCGGATACGACTAATGAAAAACTGTTTTTT.

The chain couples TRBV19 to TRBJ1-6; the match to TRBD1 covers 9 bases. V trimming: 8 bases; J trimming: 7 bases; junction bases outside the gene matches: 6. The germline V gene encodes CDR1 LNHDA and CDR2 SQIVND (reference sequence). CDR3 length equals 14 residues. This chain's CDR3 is CASRDRVENSPLHF. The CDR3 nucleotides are TGTGCCAGTCGGGACAGGGTTGAAAATTCACCCCTCCACTTT.

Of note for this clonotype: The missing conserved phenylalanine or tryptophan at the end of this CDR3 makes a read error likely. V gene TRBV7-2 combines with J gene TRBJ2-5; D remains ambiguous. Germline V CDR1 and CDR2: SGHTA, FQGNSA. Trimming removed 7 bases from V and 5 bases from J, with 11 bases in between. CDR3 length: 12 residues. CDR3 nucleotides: TGTGCCAGCACCCATACGCTGGAGACCCAGTACCTC. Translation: CASTHTLETQYL.

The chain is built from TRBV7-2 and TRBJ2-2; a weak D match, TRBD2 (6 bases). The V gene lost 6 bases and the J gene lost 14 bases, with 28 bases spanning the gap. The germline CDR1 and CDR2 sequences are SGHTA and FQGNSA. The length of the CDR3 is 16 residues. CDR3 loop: CASSPGGEGPPGDLFF. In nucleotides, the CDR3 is TGTGCCAGCAGTCCCGGCGGGGAAGGGCCCCCCGGCGATCTGTTTTTT. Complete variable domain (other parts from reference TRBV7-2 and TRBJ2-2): GAGVSQSPSNKVTEKGKDVELRCDPISGHTALYWYRQSLGQGLEFLIYFQGNSAPDKSGLPSDRFSAERTGGSVSTLTIQRTQQEDSAVYLCASSPGGEGPPGDLFFGEGSRLTVL.

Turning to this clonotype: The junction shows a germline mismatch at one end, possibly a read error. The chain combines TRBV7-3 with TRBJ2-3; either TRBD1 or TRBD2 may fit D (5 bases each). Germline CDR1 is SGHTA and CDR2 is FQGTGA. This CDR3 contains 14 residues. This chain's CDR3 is CASSKAGSSYEQYF. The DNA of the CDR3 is TGTGCCAGTAGTAAAGCAGGGAGCTCCTACGAGCAGTACTTT.

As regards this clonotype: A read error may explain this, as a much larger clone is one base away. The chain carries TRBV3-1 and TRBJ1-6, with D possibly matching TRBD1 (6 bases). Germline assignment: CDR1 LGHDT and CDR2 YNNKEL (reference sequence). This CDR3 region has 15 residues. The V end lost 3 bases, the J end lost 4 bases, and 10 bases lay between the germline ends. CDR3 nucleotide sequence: TGTGCCAGCAGCCATGGGACAACGTATAATTCACCCCTCCACTTT. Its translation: CASSHGTTYNSPLHF. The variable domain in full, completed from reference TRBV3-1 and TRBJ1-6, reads DTAVSQTPKYLVTQMGNDKSIKCEQNLGHDTMYWYKQDSKKFLKIMFSYNNKELIINETVPNRFSPKSPDKAHLNLHINSLELGDSAVYFCASSHGTTYNSPLHFGNGTRLTVT.